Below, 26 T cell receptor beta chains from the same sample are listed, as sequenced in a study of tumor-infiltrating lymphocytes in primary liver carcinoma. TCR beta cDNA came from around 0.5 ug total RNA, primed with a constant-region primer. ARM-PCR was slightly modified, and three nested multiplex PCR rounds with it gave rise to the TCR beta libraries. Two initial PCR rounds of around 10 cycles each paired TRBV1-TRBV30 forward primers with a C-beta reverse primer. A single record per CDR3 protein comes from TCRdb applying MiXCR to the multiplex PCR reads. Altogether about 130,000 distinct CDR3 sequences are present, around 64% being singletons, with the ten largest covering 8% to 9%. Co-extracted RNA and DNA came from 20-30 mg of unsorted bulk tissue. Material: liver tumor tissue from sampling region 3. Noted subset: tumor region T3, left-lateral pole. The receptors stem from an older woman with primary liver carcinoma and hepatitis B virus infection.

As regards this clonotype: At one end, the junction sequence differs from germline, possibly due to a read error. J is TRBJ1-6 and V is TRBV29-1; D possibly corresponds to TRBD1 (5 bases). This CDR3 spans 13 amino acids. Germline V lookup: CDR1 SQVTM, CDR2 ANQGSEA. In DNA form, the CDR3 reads TGCAGCGCCGGACATGGTGCGAATTCAGCCCTCCACTTT. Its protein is CSAGHGANSALHF. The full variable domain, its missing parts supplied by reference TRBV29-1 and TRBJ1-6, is SAVISQKPSRDICQRGTSLTIQCQVDSQVTMMFWYRQQPGQSLTLIATANQGSEATYESGFVIDKFPISRPNLTFSTLTVSNMSPEDSSIYLCSAGHGANSALHFGNGTRLTVT.

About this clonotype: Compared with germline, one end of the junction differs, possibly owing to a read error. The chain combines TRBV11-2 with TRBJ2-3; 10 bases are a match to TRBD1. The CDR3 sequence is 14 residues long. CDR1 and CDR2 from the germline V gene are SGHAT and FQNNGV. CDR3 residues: CDSSLRQGANTQYF. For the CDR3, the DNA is TGTGACAGCAGCCTACGACAGGGGGCGAATACACAGTATTTT. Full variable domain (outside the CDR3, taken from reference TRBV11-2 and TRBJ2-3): EAGVAQSPRYKIIEKRQSVAFWCNPISGHATLYWYQQILGQGPKLLIQFQNNGVVDDSQLPKDRFSAERLKGVDSTLKIQPAKLEDSAVYLCDSSLRQGANTQYFGPGTRLTVL.

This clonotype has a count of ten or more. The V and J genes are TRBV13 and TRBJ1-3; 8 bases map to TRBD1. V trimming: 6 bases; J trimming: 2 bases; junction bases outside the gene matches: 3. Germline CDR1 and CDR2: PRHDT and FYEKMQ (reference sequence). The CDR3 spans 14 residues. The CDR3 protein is CASRRTGPGNTIYF. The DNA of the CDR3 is TGTGCCAGCAGAAGGACAGGGCCTGGAAACACCATATATTTT. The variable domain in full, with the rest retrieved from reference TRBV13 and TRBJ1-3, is AAGVIQSPRHLIKEKRETATLKCYPIPRHDTVYWYQQGPGQDPQFLISFYEKMQSDKGSIPDRFSAQQFSDYHSELNMSSLELGDSALYFCASRRTGPGNTIYFGEGSWLTVV.

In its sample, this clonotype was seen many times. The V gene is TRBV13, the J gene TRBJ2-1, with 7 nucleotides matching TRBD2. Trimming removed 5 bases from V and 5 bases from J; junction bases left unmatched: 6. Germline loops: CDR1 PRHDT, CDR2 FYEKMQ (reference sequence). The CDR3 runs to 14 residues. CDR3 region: CASSPRDYNNEQFF. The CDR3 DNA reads TGTGCCAGCAGCCCCCGGGACTACAACAATGAGCAGTTCTTC.

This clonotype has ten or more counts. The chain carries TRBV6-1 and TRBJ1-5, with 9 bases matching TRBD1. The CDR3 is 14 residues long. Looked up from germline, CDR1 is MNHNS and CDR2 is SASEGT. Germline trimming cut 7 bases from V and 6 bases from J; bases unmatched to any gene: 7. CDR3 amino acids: CASKTGGEFQPQHF. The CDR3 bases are TGTGCCAGCAAAACAGGGGGCGAATTTCAGCCCCAGCATTTT.

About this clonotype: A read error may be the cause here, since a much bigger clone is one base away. The CDR3 reads CSSSRLWHDNTGELFF. For the CDR3, the DNA is TGCTCCAGCAGCCGCCTATGGCACGATAACACCGGGGAGCTGTTTTTT. The chain is built from TRBV4-1 and TRBJ2-2, with unresolved D. The length of the CDR3 is 16 residues. Germline V gene lookup returns CDR1 MGHRA and CDR2 YSYEKL.

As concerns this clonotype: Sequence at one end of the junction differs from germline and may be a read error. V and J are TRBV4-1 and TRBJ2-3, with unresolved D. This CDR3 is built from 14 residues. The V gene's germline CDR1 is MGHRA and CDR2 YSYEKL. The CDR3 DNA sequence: TGCGCCAGCAGCCAGACGATCGGAACAAATACGCTGTATTTT. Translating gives CASSQTIGTNTLYF.

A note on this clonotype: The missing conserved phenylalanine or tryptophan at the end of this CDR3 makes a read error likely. CDR3 loop: CANCPYLAGGSYEQYL. In nucleotides, the CDR3 is TGTGCCAACTGCCCCTACCTAGCGGGAGGGTCCTACGAGCAGTACCTC. This chain joins TRBV6-1 and TRBJ2-7, with 12 bases identical to TRBD2. Germline V gene lookup returns CDR1 MNHNS and CDR2 SASEGT. The CDR3 spans 16 residues. Trimming at V came to 10 bases and at J to 1 base, leaving 11 bases not matched to a gene.

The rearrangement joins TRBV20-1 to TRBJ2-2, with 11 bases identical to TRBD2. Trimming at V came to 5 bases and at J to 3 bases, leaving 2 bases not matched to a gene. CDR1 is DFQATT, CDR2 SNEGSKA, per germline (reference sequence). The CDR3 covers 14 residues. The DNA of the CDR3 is TGCAGTGCTGGTAGCGGGAGGGACACCGGGGAGCTGTTTTTT. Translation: CSAGSGRDTGELFF.

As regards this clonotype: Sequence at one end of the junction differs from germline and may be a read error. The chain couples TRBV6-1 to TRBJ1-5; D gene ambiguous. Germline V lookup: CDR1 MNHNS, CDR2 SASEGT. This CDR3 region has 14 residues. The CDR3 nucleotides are TGTGCAAGCAGTGAAGTCAGAATCAATCAGCCCCAGCATTTT. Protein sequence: CASSEVRINQPQHF.

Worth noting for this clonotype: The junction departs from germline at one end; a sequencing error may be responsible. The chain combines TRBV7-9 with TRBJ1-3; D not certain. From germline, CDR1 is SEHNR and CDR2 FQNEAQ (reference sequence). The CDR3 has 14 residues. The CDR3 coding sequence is TGTGTCAGCAGCTTAGGAGGGTCCGGAAACACCATATATTTT. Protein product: CVSSLGGSGNTIYF.

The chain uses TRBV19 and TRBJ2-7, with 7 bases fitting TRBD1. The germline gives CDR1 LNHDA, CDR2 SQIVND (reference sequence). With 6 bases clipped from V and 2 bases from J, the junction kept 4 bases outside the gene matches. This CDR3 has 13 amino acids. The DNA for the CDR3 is TGTGCCAGTAGCCGTGACAGGGCCTACGAGCAGTACTTC. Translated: CASSRDRAYEQYF.

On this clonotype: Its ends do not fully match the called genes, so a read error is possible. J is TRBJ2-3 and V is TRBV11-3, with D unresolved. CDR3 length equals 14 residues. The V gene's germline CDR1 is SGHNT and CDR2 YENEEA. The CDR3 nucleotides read TGTGTCAGCAGTTTCAGGAATAGCACAGATACGCAGTATTTT. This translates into CVSSFRNSTDTQYF.

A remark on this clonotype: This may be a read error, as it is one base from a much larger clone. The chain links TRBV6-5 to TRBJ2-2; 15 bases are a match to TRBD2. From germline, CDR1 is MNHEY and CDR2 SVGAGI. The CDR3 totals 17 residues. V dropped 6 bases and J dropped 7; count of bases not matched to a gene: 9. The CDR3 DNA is TGTGCCAGCAGGCGCGGGACTAGCGGGAGGACTTTCGGGGAGCTGTTTTTT. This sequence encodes CASRRGTSGRTFGELFF.

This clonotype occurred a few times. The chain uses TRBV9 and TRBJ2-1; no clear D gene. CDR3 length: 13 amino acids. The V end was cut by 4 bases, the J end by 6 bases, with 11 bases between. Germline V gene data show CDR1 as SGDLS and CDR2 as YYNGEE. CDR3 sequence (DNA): TGTGCCAGCAGCTTCTCCATGGGCAATGAGCAGTTCTTC. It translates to CASSFSMGNEQFF.

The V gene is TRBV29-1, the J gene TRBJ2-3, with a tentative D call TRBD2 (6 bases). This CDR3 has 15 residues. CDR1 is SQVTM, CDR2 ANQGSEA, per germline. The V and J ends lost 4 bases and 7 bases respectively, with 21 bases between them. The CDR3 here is CSVGEAGGPGYTQYF. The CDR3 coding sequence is TGCAGCGTTGGTGAAGCAGGAGGGCCAGGGTATACGCAGTATTTT.

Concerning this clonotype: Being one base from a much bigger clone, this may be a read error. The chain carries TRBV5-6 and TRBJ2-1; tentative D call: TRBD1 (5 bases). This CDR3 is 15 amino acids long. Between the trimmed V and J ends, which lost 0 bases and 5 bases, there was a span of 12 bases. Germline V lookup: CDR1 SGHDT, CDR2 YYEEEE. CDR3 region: CASSLERGSDNEQFF. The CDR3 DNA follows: TGTGCCAGCAGCTTGGAAAGGGGAAGTGACAATGAGCAGTTCTTC.

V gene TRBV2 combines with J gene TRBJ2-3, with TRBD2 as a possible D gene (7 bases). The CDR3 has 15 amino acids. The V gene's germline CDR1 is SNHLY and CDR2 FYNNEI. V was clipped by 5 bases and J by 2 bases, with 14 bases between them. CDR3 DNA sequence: TGTGCCAGCAGTTCCGGCCGGGGGGCCACAGATACGCAGTATTTT. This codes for CASSSGRGATDTQYF.

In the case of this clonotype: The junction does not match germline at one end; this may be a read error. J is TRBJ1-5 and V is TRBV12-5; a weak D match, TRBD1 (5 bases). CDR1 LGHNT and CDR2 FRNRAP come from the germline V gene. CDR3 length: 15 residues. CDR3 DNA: TGTGCTAGTGGTTTCATGGCAGGGAGCAATCAGCGCCAGCATTTT. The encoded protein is CASGFMAGSNQRQHF.

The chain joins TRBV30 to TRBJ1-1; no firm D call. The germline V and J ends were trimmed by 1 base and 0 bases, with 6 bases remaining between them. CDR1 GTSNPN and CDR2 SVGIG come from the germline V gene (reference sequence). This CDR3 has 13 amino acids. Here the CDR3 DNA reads TGTGCCTGGAGTGCACAAATGAACACTGAAGCTTTCTTT. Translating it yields CAWSAQMNTEAFF.

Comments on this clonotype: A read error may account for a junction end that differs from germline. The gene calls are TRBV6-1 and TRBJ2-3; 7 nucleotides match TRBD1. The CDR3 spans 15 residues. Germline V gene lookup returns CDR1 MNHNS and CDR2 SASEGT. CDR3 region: CVSSDGDRVTYTQYF. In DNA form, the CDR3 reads TGTGTCAGCAGTGACGGAGACAGGGTCACATATACGCAGTATTTT.

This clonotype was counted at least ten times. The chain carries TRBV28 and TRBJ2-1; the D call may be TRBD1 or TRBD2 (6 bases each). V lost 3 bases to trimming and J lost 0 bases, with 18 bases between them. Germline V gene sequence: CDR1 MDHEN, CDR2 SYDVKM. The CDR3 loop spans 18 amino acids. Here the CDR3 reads CASSLSRGARSSYNEQFF. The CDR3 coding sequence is TGTGCCAGCAGTTTGTCTAGGGGGGCGAGGAGCTCCTACAATGAGCAGTTCTTC.

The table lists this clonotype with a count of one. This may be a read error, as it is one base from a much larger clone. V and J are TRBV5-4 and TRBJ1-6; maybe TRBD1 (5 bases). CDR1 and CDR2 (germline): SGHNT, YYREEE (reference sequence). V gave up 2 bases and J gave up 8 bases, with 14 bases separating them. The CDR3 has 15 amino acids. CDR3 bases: TGTGCCAGCAGCTTCGCGGGGACCGCTTATTCACCCCTCCACTTT. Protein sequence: CASSFAGTAYSPLHF.

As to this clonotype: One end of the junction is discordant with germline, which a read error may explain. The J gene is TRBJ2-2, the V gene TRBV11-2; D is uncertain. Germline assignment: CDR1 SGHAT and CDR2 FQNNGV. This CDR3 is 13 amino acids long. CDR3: CASSHTNTEELFF. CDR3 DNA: TGTGCCAGCAGCCACACGAACACCGAGGAGCTGTTTTTT.

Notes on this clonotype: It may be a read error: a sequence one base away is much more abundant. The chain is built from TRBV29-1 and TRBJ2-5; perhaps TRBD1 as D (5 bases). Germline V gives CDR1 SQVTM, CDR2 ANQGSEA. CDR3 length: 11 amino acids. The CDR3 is CSVHRQEAQYF. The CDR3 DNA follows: TGCAGCGTTCACAGGCAAGAGGCCCAGTACTTC.

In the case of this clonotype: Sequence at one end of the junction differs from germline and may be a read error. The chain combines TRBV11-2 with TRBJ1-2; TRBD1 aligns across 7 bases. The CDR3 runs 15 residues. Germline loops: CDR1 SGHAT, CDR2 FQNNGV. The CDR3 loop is CASGLEGASGGSYTF. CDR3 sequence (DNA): TGTGCCAGCGGCTTAGAGGGGGCCAGTGGCGGTAGTTACACCTTC.